Each of the 3 T cell receptor beta chains below was sequenced from the same sample in a study of T cell repertoires in cytomegalovirus infection. Using its own MiXCR run on the reads, TCRdb lists one record per CDR3 protein. The sample carries around 300,000 distinct CDR3 sequences, about 26% recorded once. The sample consisted of PBMCs. All receptors come from a human donor in good health (CMV status not recorded). Some clones in this sample may be carry-over from other donors' samples.

The gene calls are TRBV6-2 or TRBV6-3 and TRBJ2-5; TRBD1 matches 7 bases. V dropped 6 bases and J dropped 3; count of bases not matched to a gene: 10. Germline V gives CDR1 MNHEY, CDR2 SVGEGT. The CDR3 has 15 amino acids. This CDR3 reads CASSRERDSEETQYF. DNA of the CDR3: TGTGCCAGCAGCAGGGAACGGGACAGCGAAGAGACCCAGTACTTC.

The rearrangement links TRBV28 to TRBJ2-2, with 11 nucleotides matching TRBD2. Trimming at V came to 6 bases and at J to 5 bases, leaving 5 bases not matched to a gene. The CDR3 has 15 residues. The germline V gene has CDR1 MDHEN and CDR2 SYDVKM. The CDR3, as DNA: TGTGCCAGCAGAAAACTAGCGGGGGCAACCGGGGAGCTGTTTTTT. Protein sequence: CASRKLAGATGELFF.

The chain combines TRBV6-6 with TRBJ1-1; D not certain. This CDR3 comprises 14 residues. Trimming pared 5 bases from V and 1 base from J, leaving 11 bases between. The germline V gene has CDR1 MNHNY and CDR2 SVGAGI (reference sequence). Here the CDR3 DNA reads TGTGCCAGCAGTACGCCTGGGAGGAACACTGAAGCTTTCTTT. This codes for CASSTPGRNTEAFF.